Sequencing of this T cell receptor beta chain was carried out in a study of chemoradiotherapy in HPV16-positive cancers. As to this clone: Its antigen is undetermined.

Only in-frame clones appear in the TCRdb table, and some are missing; sequencing was by immunoSEQ multiplex PCR. The table includes more than 30,000 clones, roughly nine tenths detected once. The study's findings and limits: Functional assays defining HPV-specific T cells used only a couple of HPV16-positive patients.

V shed 1 base and J shed 0 bases, with 17 bases lying between them. In germline, CDR1 is SGHRS, CDR2 YFSETQ. CDR3 length: 17 residues. This TCR derives from a human donor with HPV-associated anogenital cancer. The chain carries TRBV5-1 and TRBJ2-7; D not resolved. Specimen: blood, collected from a patient who underwent chemoradiotherapy. The CDR3 nucleotides are TGCGCCAGCAGCTTGAATCAGGCGCGCATCAGCTCCTACGAGCAGTACTTC. Translation gives CASSLNQARISSYEQYF.